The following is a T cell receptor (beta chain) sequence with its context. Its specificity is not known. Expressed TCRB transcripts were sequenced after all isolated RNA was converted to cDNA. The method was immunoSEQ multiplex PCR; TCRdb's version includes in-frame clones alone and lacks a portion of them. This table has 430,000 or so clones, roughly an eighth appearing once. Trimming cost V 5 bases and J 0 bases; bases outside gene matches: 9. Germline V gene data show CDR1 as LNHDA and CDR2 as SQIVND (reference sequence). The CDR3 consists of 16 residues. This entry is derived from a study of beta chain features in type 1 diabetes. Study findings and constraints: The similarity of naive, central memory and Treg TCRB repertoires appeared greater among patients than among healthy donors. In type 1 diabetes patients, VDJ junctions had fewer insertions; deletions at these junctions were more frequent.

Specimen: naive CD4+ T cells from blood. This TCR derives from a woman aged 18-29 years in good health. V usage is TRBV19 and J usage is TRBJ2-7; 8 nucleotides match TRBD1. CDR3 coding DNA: TGTGCCAGTAGTCCCCTTGGACAGGGAAGCTCCTACGAGCAGTACTTC. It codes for CASSPLGQGSSYEQYF.